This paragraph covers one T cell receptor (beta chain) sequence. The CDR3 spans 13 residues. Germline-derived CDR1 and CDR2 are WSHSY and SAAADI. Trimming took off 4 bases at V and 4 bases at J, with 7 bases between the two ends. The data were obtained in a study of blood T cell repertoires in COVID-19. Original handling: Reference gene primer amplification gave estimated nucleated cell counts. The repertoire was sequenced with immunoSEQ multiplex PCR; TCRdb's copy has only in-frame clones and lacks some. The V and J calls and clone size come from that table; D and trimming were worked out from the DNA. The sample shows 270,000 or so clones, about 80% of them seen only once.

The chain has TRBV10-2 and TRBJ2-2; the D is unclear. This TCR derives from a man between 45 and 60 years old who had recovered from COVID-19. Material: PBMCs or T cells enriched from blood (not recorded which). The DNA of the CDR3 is TGCGCCAGCAGTGCCAAGCTCACCGGGGAGCTGTTTTTT. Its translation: CASSAKLTGELFF.